The 15 T cell receptor beta chains reported below all come from one sample, sequenced in a study of neoadjuvant anti-PD-1 for oral cavity cancer. Repertoires were generated with immunoSEQ multiplex PCR, while TCRdb's copy carries only in-frame clones and drops some. This table holds more than 11,000 clones, roughly 77% found once. As for time point: after neoadjuvant nivolumab, at surgical resection. The material sequenced was PBMCs, taken after nivolumab (anti-PD-1) treatment. Every receptor here comes from a person between 40 and 85 years old with oral cavity squamous cell carcinoma.

This rearrangement joins TRBV6-4 to TRBJ2-3; 7 positions agree with TRBD1. The CDR3 contains 13 residues. With 6 bases clipped from V and 5 bases from J, the junction kept 5 bases outside the gene matches. CDR1 and CDR2 (germline): MRHNA, SNTAGT. CDR3 residues: CASSKTGEDTQYF. CDR3 sequence (DNA): TGTGCCAGCAGCAAAACAGGGGAAGATACGCAGTATTTT.

This chain joins TRBV19 and TRBJ2-6; no firm D call. V lost 4 bases and J lost 0, with 4 bases in between. CDR1 is LNHDA and CDR2 is SQIVND in the germline V gene (reference sequence). The CDR3 sequence is 14 residues long. The CDR3 sequence is CASSTSSGANVLTF. CDR3 sequence (DNA): TGTGCCAGTAGTACCTCCTCTGGGGCCAACGTCCTGACTTTC. Full variable domain (outside the CDR3, taken from reference TRBV19 and TRBJ2-6): DGGITQSPKYLFRKEGQNVTLSCEQNLNHDAMYWYRQDPGQGLRLIYYSQIVNDFQKGDIAEGYSVSREKKESFPLTVTSAQKNPTAFYLCASSTSSGANVLTFGAGSRLTVL.

This chain connects TRBV2 to TRBJ1-6; D might be TRBD1 (5 bases). There are 17 residues in the CDR3. V dropped 10 bases and J dropped 7 bases, with 26 bases sitting between them. Germline V gene lookup returns CDR1 SNHLY and CDR2 FYNNEI. The chain's CDR3 is CATTSSGPGGGNSPLHF. The CDR3 DNA reads as TGTGCCACCACAAGCAGCGGCCCCGGGGGAGGGAATTCACCCCTCCACTTT.

This clone was observed a handful of times. The chain combines TRBV2 with TRBJ1-5, with 8 nucleotides matching TRBD1. This CDR3 has 15 residues. V dropped 7 bases and J dropped 5; count of bases not matched to a gene: 10. The V gene's germline CDR1 is SNHLY and CDR2 FYNNEI. CDR3 bases: TGTGCCAGCAATAGGCAGGGGGCCAGGGATCAGCCCCAGCATTTT. It translates to CASNRQGARDQPQHF.

This clone appeared a single time. V gene TRBV10-1 combines with J gene TRBJ2-1; D unresolved. The V gene's germline CDR1 is WNHNN and CDR2 SYGVQD (reference sequence). Deletions cut 0 bases from V and 1 base from J, with 13 bases between. The CDR3 spans 17 residues. The CDR3 region has the DNA TGCGCCAGCAGTGAGTCGATCGTCCGGGTGTCCTACAATGAGCAGTTCTTC. Its protein is CASSESIVRVSYNEQFF.

The rearrangement joins TRBV30 to TRBJ2-1; D unresolved. Trimming removed 3 bases from V and 0 bases from J, with 9 bases in between. This CDR3 has 14 residues. The germline CDR1 and CDR2 sequences are GTSNPN and SVGIG (reference sequence). The CDR3, as DNA: TGTGCCTGGAGACACCCCAGCTCCTACAATGAGCAGTTCTTC. Translation gives CAWRHPSSYNEQFF.

This clone was seen a few times. The V call is TRBV9, the J call TRBJ2-7; D may be TRBD1 (5 bases). V lost 4 bases and J 4 bases, leaving 12 bases between the germline ends. Germline V gene data show CDR1 as SGDLS and CDR2 as YYNGEE. This CDR3 is built from 13 residues. Here the CDR3 DNA reads TGTGCCAGCAGCCCTCGTCCAGGGTACGAGCAGTACTTC. Translation gives CASSPRPGYEQYF.

V and J are TRBV28 and TRBJ1-1; D is perhaps TRBD1 (5 bases). There are 17 residues in the CDR3. The germline V gene encodes CDR1 MDHEN and CDR2 SYDVKM. The ends were cut back, 5 bases at V and 1 base at J, with 20 bases in the middle. The CDR3 sequence is CASSGAGTWESNTEAFF. Written as DNA, the CDR3 is TGTGCCAGCAGTGGGGCCGGGACGTGGGAGTCGAACACTGAAGCTTTCTTT.

V gene TRBV4-1 combines with J gene TRBJ2-7; D is ambiguous. V was cut by 1 base and J by 2 bases, with 12 bases left in between. The V gene's germline CDR1 is MGHRA and CDR2 YSYEKL. The CDR3 runs to 15 residues. CDR3 loop: CASSQASVGTYEQYF. The CDR3 DNA reads as TGCGCCAGCAGCCAAGCCTCGGTCGGAACCTACGAGCAGTACTTC.

As to this clone: Compared with germline, one end of the junction differs, possibly owing to a read error. The chain combines TRBV7-9 with TRBJ1-2, with a possible D match to TRBD1 (6 bases). From germline, CDR1 is SEHNR and CDR2 FQNEAQ (reference sequence). The CDR3 has 14 residues. This chain's CDR3 is CASSLGTDLYRYTF. CDR3 bases: TGTGCCAGCAGCTTAGGGACAGACCTCTATCGCTACACCTTC.

The genes are TRBV6-1 and TRBJ2-1, with TRBD2 identical over 11 bases. V trimming: 4 bases; J trimming: 7 bases; junction bases outside the gene matches: 3. The CDR3 consists of 14 residues. The germline V gene encodes CDR1 MNHNS and CDR2 SASEGT. CDR3: CASSVLAGGNEQFF. DNA for the CDR3: TGTGCCAGCAGTGTGCTAGCGGGAGGTAATGAGCAGTTCTTC.

The rearrangement links TRBV7-6 to TRBJ1-1; the D is unclear. V was clipped by 0 bases and J by 6 bases, with 8 bases between them. The CDR3 has 13 residues. In germline, CDR1 is SGHVS, CDR2 FNYEAQ. The CDR3, as DNA: TGTGCCAGCAGCTTAGCAGGTATGGCTGAAGCTTTCTTT. Amino acid sequence: CASSLAGMAEAFF.

The rearrangement links TRBV28 to TRBJ2-5, with TRBD1 identical over 7 bases. Germline-derived CDR1 and CDR2 are MDHEN and SYDVKM. There are 14 residues in the CDR3. The ends lost 2 bases at V and 7 bases at J; junction bases unmatched: 7. CDR3 protein: CASSLLAGGGTQYF. The CDR3 nucleotides are TGTGCCAGCAGTTTACTCGCAGGGGGTGGGACCCAGTACTTC.

This clone was observed once. This chain uses TRBV11-2 with TRBJ2-7; no firm D call. The CDR3 is 13 amino acids. The germline V gene encodes CDR1 SGHAT and CDR2 FQNNGV. Trimming cost V 5 bases and J 0 bases, with 8 bases left between them. The CDR3, as DNA: TGTGCCAGCAGCCGCACGATCTCCTACGAGCAGTACTTC. Protein sequence: CASSRTISYEQYF.

The chain uses TRBV2 and TRBJ1-1; D is unresolved. The V and J ends lost 8 bases and 6 bases respectively, with 10 bases between them. Germline loops: CDR1 SNHLY, CDR2 FYNNEI. CDR3 length: 11 residues. DNA of the CDR3: TGTGCCAGCGACTTATCCGCTGAAGCTTTCTTT. Its translation is CASDLSAEAFF.